What follows describes a single T cell receptor beta chain. Random hexamers primed reverse transcription of about 0.45 to 1 ug RNA. An immunoSEQ multiplex PCR amplified TCR beta CDR3 over 54 Vbeta and 13 Jbeta. TCRdb reanalysed the immunoSEQ multiplex PCR reads using MiXCR and keeps one entry per CDR3 protein. The sample has 150,000 or so distinct CDR3 sequences; 90% to 95% are singletons. This entry comes from a study of CD8 T cells in Susac syndrome. Sequencing of TCR beta, carried out with a high-throughput approach, was applied to CD8+ and CD4+ T cells from the blood. While serving as controls, healthy donors were matched for age and sex. The TEMRA cells underwent FACS enrichment, while the CD8+ and CD4+ T cells underwent negative isolation. This TCR was recovered from a human donor in good health. What was sequenced was CD4+ T cells from PBMCs.

This CDR3 reads CASSPGGALNTEAFF. CDR3 nucleotides: TGTGCCAGCTCGCCGGGGGGGGCCCTGAACACTGAAGCTTTCTTT. The rearrangement links TRBV18 to TRBJ1-1, with a possible D match to TRBD1 (6 bases). From germline, CDR1 is KGHSH and CDR2 LQKENI. This CDR3 has 15 residues. V was cut by 6 bases and J by 0 bases, with 14 bases left in between.